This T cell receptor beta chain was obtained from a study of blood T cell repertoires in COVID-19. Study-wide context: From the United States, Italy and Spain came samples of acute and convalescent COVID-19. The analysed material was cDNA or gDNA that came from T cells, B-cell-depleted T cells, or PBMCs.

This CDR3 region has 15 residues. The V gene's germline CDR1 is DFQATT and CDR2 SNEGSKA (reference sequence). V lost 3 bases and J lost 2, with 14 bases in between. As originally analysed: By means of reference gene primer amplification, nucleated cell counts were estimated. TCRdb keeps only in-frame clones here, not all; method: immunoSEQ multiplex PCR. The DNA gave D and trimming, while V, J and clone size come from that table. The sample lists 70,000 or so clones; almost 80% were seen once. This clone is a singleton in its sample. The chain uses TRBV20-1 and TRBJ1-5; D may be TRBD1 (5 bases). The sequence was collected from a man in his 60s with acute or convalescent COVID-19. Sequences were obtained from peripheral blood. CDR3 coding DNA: TGCAGTGCTAGTCGCTGGGGCGGTGGCAATCAGCCCCAGCATTTT. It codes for CSASRWGGGNQPQHF.